This is a list of T cell receptor beta chains from one sample in a study of OX40 agonist ivuxolimab in advanced cancers. The table came from immunoSEQ multiplex PCR; TCRdb's copy has only in-frame clones and leaves some out. The table has tens of thousands of clones, just over 85% seen once. The specimen was CD4+ or CD8+ T cells sorted from blood, collected in a trial of the OX40 agonist ivuxolimab. These receptor sequences come from an adult with an advanced solid tumor such as melanoma, head and neck, liver or kidney cancer. CDR3s leave out the opening cysteine and the closing phenylalanine or tryptophan.

V gene,J gene,CDR3 protein
TRBV19,TRBJ2-1,ASGEGVGPYNEQF
TRBV29-1,TRBJ1-1,SVAGLLGDTEAF
TRBV7-2,TRBJ2-7,ASRGSSYEQY
TRBV5-1,TRBJ1-1,ASSKRTGAWGTEAF
TRBV7-3,TRBJ1-6,ASSLQAGGYNSPLH
TRBV19,TRBJ1-1,ASTSGAGLGRTPEAF
TRBV6-5,TRBJ2-7,ASSYDTSSYEQY
TRBV4-2,TRBJ2-7,ASSQDLARGYPYEQY
TRBV27,TRBJ1-2,ASSPTGGGGYT
TRBV4-2,TRBJ2-5,ASSQDATVQETQY
TRBV7-3,TRBJ2-7,ASSPSGAGAEQY
TRBV19,TRBJ2-7,ASSTPTSDQYEQY
TRBV30,TRBJ2-3,AWSRGNTDTQY
TRBV5-4,TRBJ1-5,ASSSGGSNQPQH
TRBV9,TRBJ2-2,ASSSQTANTGELF
TRBV30,TRBJ1-5,AWSVGGTGQPQH
TRBV5-6,TRBJ2-7,ASSFGWTGPYEQY
TRBV25-1,TRBJ2-5,ASRVFGGETQY
TRBV9,TRBJ2-7,ASGPSGGGRDEQY
TRBV5-5,TRBJ2-3,ASSFRGTIFTDTQY
TRBV5-1,TRBJ2-7,ASSFSPGGAYEQY
TRBV5-4,TRBJ1-2,ASRPDRAANYGYT
TRBV5-1,TRBJ1-5,ASSLGMDQPQH
TRBV27,TRBJ1-5,ASSSLDRGYPQH
TRBV6-1,TRBJ2-5,ASRPGPGRETQY
TRBV10-3,TRBJ2-1,AITPGLAGGQEQF
TRBV7-9,TRBJ1-1,ASSPAGRAEAF
TRBV2,TRBJ1-1,ASIPIGSVTGLDTEAF
TRBV9,TRBJ1-1,ASSVSGQNTEAF
TRBV21-1,TRBJ2-1,ASSIRPDFGEQF
TRBV9,TRBJ2-5,ASSLRTAYQETQY
TRBV30,TRBJ1-2,AWSEEEVT
TRBV5-1,TRBJ1-1,ASSLGHPNTEAF
TRBV28,TRBJ2-7,ASSPWGSEQY
TRBV2,TRBJ1-6,ASSPTGWENSPLH
TRBV9,TRBJ1-4,ASSPRGGLANEKLF
TRBV6-5,TRBJ1-5,ASSYTALQPQH
TRBV6-1,TRBJ2-3,ASSERYGGADTQY
TRBV28,TRBJ1-2,ASSFPPTHYGYT
TRBV4-1,TRBJ1-6,ASSRSWDNSPLH
TRBV6-6,TRBJ2-2,ASSTARGAGELF
TRBV9,TRBJ2-2,ASSLRDRGLGELF
TRBV30,TRBJ2-1,AWKLAGGNEQF
TRBV5-6,TRBJ1-1,ASSLGFTNTEAF
TRBV6-1,TRBJ2-3,ASSAGDRTSTDTQY
TRBV28,TRBJ1-2,ASRPGGQKDYGYT
TRBV6-5,TRBJ2-5,ASRAGGAVETQY
TRBV18,TRBJ2-5,ASSPSREETQY
TRBV5-6,TRBJ2-3,ASSFVGGRGDTQY
TRBV2,TRBJ2-3,ASNRLARGTDTQY
TRBV7-2,TRBJ2-1,ASGQGQAFARGLF